The text below deals with one T cell receptor (beta chain). Its antigen is not identified. The PCR used 60 Vbeta and 13 Jbeta primers. The protocol was immunoSEQ multiplex PCR, while the TCRdb copy is restricted to in-frame clones and leaves out a portion. The sample includes 80,000 to 130,000 clones, 84% of them seen just once. The data derive from a study of cytomegalovirus exposure and HLA in healthy donors. Broader study findings: Sequencing likely produced, as an artifact, a cluster of highly shared sequence variants. A list of roughly 180 TCR beta chains associated with cytomegalovirus was given. Being productive about 90% or about 30% of the time was typical of most TCR beta V segments in an earlier analysis.

The germline V gene has CDR1 SGHDT and CDR2 YYEEEE. The CDR3 length is 16 residues. Trimming removed 1 base from V and 11 bases from J; junction bases left unmatched: 12. The TCR was taken from a woman aged 18-29 years in good health and CMV-seronegative. The chain recombines TRBV5-6 with TRBJ1-6; 7 bases line up with TRBD1. What was sequenced was PBMCs. The CDR3 coding sequence is TGTGCCAGCAGCTTGCGGGCCATACAGGGGATGGCACCCCTCCACTTT. Encoded protein: CASSLRAIQGMAPLHF.